This T cell receptor beta chain was observed in a study of a mutant IDH1 vaccine in newly diagnosed glioma. Study-level background: Patients arrived already treated with radiotherapy, temozolomide, or both, most having had both.

Data came from immunoSEQ multiplex PCR; TCRdb stores just in-frame clones and leaves some out. The sample has roughly 35,000 clones, about 88% seen once. The germline V gene has CDR1 MGHDK and CDR2 SYGVNS. V was pared by 7 bases and J by 7 bases, with 13 bases between. The CDR3 consists of 13 residues. Time point here: baseline, week 1 (first vaccination visit). The treatment denotes: pre-vaccination baseline after standard-of-care therapy. Donor diagnoses consisted of new WHO grade 3 or 4 IDH1-mutant, ATRX-lost astrocytomas. The clonotype comes from a woman in her thirties or forties with glioma. This sample comprised PBMCs, obtained from a glioma patient treated with radiotherapy, temozolomide or both. The chain combines TRBV25-1 with TRBJ1-4, with no clear D. This CDR3 is CASTLGAGEKLFF. In DNA form, the CDR3 reads TGTGCCAGCACGTTGGGCGCCGGTGAAAAACTGTTTTTT.